One sample yielded the 23 T cell receptor beta chains listed below, sequenced in a study of shared clonotypes between healthy human individuals. CD45RO-negative, CCR7-selected cells formed the naive CD8 fraction, which excluded terminally differentiated effector memory CD45RA+ cells. Repertoires were generated with immunoSEQ multiplex PCR, while TCRdb's copy carries only in-frame clones and drops some. This sample has approximately 650,000 clones, with 95% to 96% found just once. Sequences were obtained from naive CD8+ T cells sorted from blood. The receptors originated from a woman aged 25 to 39 in good health.

The rearrangement links TRBV10-3 to TRBJ2-3, with D perhaps matching TRBD1 or TRBD2 (5 bases each). The V gene lost 3 bases and the J gene lost 4 bases, with 17 bases spanning the gap. CDR1 and CDR2 from the germline V gene are ENHRY and SYGVKD. This CDR3 comprises 16 residues. CDR3 nucleotides: TGTGCCATCAGTGACCGGGACCAAAAAGGGGCAGATACGCAGTATTTT. It translates to CAISDRDQKGADTQYF.

The V call is TRBV6-5, the J call TRBJ2-5, with TRBD1 matching 9 bases. The CDR3 consists of 12 residues. Trimming cost V 3 bases and J 10 bases; bases outside gene matches: 3. Per the germline V gene, CDR1 is MNHEY and CDR2 is SVGAGI. The CDR3 loop reads CASSYPGQGQYF. The CDR3 bases are TGTGCCAGCAGTTATCCGGGACAGGGCCAGTACTTC.

The J gene is TRBJ2-1, the V gene TRBV19; D is uncertain. V lost 5 bases and J lost 6, with 14 bases in between. The length of the CDR3 is 14 residues. Germline V lookup: CDR1 LNHDA, CDR2 SQIVND (reference sequence). The CDR3 DNA reads as TGTGCCAGTAGTTTTCCAGGTACCCGCAATGAGCAGTTCTTC. Its translation: CASSFPGTRNEQFF. Together with reference TRBV19 and TRBJ2-1, the CDR3 gives the full variable domain: DGGITQSPKYLFRKEGQNVTLSCEQNLNHDAMYWYRQDPGQGLRLIYYSQIVNDFQKGDIAEGYSVSREKKESFPLTVTSAQKNPTAFYLCASSFPGTRNEQFFGPGTRLTVL.

V gene TRBV5-6 combines with J gene TRBJ1-2, with D hard to call. V shed 4 bases and J shed 7 bases, with 11 bases lying between them. The germline CDR1 and CDR2 sequences are SGHDT and YYEEEE. The CDR3 is 12 residues long. CDR3 bases: TGTGCCAGCAGCCGCCTGGAGGGTGGCTACACCTTC. It codes for CASSRLEGGYTF.

The rearrangement links TRBV9 to TRBJ2-7, with D possibly TRBD2 on 5 matching bases. CDR1 and CDR2 from the germline V gene are SGDLS and YYNGEE. The V gene lost 2 bases and the J gene lost 0 bases, with 12 bases spanning the gap. The CDR3 loop spans 15 amino acids. CDR3 residues: CASSVELGSSYEQYF. The CDR3 DNA is TGTGCCAGCAGCGTCGAACTAGGGAGCTCCTACGAGCAGTACTTC. Filled out from reference TRBV9 and TRBJ2-7, the complete variable domain reads DSGVTQTPKHLITATGQRVTLRCSPRSGDLSVYWYQQSLDQGLQFLIQYYNGEERAKGNILERFSAQQFPDLHSELNLSSLELGDSALYFCASSVELGSSYEQYFGPGTRLTVT.

This clone is a singleton in its sample. V and J are TRBV13 and TRBJ2-7, with D possibly matching TRBD1 (6 bases). The CDR3 extends over 15 amino acids. Trimming pared 5 bases from V and 7 bases from J, leaving 21 bases between. CDR1 is PRHDT and CDR2 is FYEKMQ in the germline V gene (reference sequence). DNA of the CDR3: TGTGCCAGCAGCAACCTACAGGGAAGGTCGGGGGAGCAGTACTTC. This codes for CASSNLQGRSGEQYF.

The table lists this clone with a few counts. The chain links TRBV21-1 to TRBJ1-2. TRBV21-1 is annotated as a pseudogene. CDR3 length: 9 residues. CDR3 sequence: CASRYGYTF. CDR3 in DNA: TGTGCCAGCAGGTATGGCTACACCTTC.

The chain has TRBV5-1 and TRBJ1-1; 7 bases are shared with TRBD1. Trimming removed 7 bases from V and 4 bases from J; junction bases left unmatched: 7. The CDR3 has 13 residues. Germline values: CDR1 SGHRS, CDR2 YFSETQ. This CDR3 reads CASLEQGSTEAFF. The CDR3 DNA reads TGCGCCAGCCTGGAACAGGGGAGCACTGAAGCTTTCTTT.

V is TRBV28 and J is TRBJ2-1; D not resolved. The CDR3 spans 11 residues. Germline CDR1 is MDHEN and CDR2 is SYDVKM. Trimming removed 5 bases at V and 7 bases at J, with 6 bases between. The chain's CDR3 is CASSVGNEQFF. The CDR3 nucleotides are TGTGCCAGCAGTGTGGGGAATGAGCAGTTCTTC.

The V call is TRBV5-8, the J call TRBJ2-1; D is possibly TRBD2 (6 bases). The CDR3 extends over 16 amino acids. V dropped 3 bases and J dropped 5 bases, with 18 bases sitting between them. Germline CDR1 and CDR2: SGHTS and YDEGEE. The CDR3 reads CASSSPSGTGHNEQFF. The DNA for the CDR3 is TGTGCCAGCAGCTCCCCCTCCGGGACTGGTCACAATGAGCAGTTCTTC.

This chain joins TRBV4-1 and TRBJ2-1; D ambiguous. V was trimmed by 0 bases and J by 5 bases, leaving 11 bases between them. The CDR3 has 15 amino acids. CDR1 and CDR2 (germline): MGHRA, YSYEKL. CDR3 nucleotide sequence: TGCGCCAGCAGCCAAGAACGCGTAGGCGACAATGAGCAGTTCTTC. Its protein product is CASSQERVGDNEQFF.

The chain links TRBV27 to TRBJ2-2, with a possible D match to TRBD2 (5 bases). This CDR3 is 16 amino acids long. CDR1 is MNHEY and CDR2 is SMNVEV in the germline V gene (reference sequence). V gave up 5 bases and J gave up 4 bases, with 17 bases separating them. The CDR3 sequence: CASSHLRGAGTGELFF. Written as DNA, the CDR3 is TGTGCCAGCAGTCACCTCCGGGGTGCGGGCACCGGGGAGCTGTTTTTT.

The rearrangement links TRBV7-9 to TRBJ2-7, with D hard to call. V was pared by 1 base and J by 0 bases, with 7 bases between. This CDR3 has 14 amino acids. Per the germline V gene, CDR1 is SEHNR and CDR2 is FQNEAQ (reference sequence). The CDR3 here is CASSLVSGSYEQYF. CDR3 nucleotide sequence: TGTGCCAGCAGCTTAGTTTCTGGCTCCTACGAGCAGTACTTC.

The chain is built from TRBV5-5 and TRBJ1-2; D is unclear. Germline lookup yields CDR1 SGHKS and CDR2 YYEKEE (reference sequence). Trimming pared 0 bases from V and 0 bases from J, leaving 9 bases between. CDR3 length equals 15 residues. The chain's CDR3 is CASSLAALTNYGYTF. Written as DNA, the CDR3 is TGTGCCAGCAGCTTGGCGGCCCTAACTAACTATGGCTACACCTTC.

This clone was picked up one time. The V and J genes are TRBV19 and TRBJ2-5; no firm D call. This CDR3 has 11 amino acids. The germline CDR1 and CDR2 sequences are LNHDA and SQIVND (reference sequence). Trimming removed 8 bases from V and 4 bases from J, with 8 bases in between. The CDR3 here is CASGFGETQYF. CDR3 bases: TGTGCCAGTGGGTTCGGAGAGACCCAGTACTTC.

The rearrangement links TRBV7-9 to TRBJ2-3; D possibly corresponds to TRBD2 (5 bases). The germline CDR1 and CDR2 sequences are SEHNR and FQNEAQ (reference sequence). CDR3 length equals 15 residues. The V gene lost 5 bases and the J gene lost 5 bases, with 17 bases spanning the gap. This CDR3 reads CASSTRTRTRDTQYF. The CDR3 coding sequence is TGTGCCAGCAGCACGCGAACTAGAACGAGAGATACGCAGTATTTT.

The V gene is TRBV2, the J gene TRBJ2-1, with TRBD1 as a possible D gene (6 bases). This CDR3 region has 18 residues. Germline CDR1 and CDR2: SNHLY and FYNNEI. V lost 6 bases to trimming and J lost 8 bases, with 29 bases between them. In DNA form, the CDR3 reads TGTGCCAGCAGCGCAGCCCAGGACAGTCGAACGTTTTGGGATGAGCAGTTCTTC. Translation: CASSAAQDSRTFWDEQFF.

CDR3 loop: CASSLWGGTANEKLFF. In nucleotides, the CDR3 is TGTGCCAGCAGTTTATGGGGAGGGACAGCTAATGAAAAACTGTTTTTT. The chain carries TRBV27 and TRBJ1-4, with 7 bases lining up with TRBD1. With V trimmed by 1 base and J by 3 bases, 5 bases remained unmatched. Germline lookup yields CDR1 MNHEY and CDR2 SMNVEV (reference sequence). This CDR3 is built from 16 residues.

The gene calls are TRBV29-1 and TRBJ2-1; D unclear. Germline CDR1 reads SQVTM; CDR2 reads ANQGSEA. The CDR3 loop spans 12 amino acids. Trimming took 5 bases from V and 5 from J, leaving 10 bases between them. This CDR3 reads CSVNYPHNEQFF. CDR3 DNA sequence: TGCAGCGTTAATTACCCTCACAATGAGCAGTTCTTC.

V is TRBV7-6 and J is TRBJ2-7; 11 nucleotides align to TRBD2. The ends lost 4 bases at V and 2 bases at J; junction bases unmatched: 7. This CDR3 is 16 amino acids long. The germline gives CDR1 SGHVS, CDR2 FNYEAQ. CDR3 region: CASSSGLAELPYEQYF. For the CDR3, the DNA is TGTGCCAGCAGCTCGGGACTAGCGGAACTACCCTACGAGCAGTACTTC.

V is TRBV28 and J is TRBJ2-2; 8 bases agree with TRBD1. V gave up 8 bases and J gave up 4 bases; unmatched junction bases: 6. This CDR3 comprises 14 residues. In germline, CDR1 is MDHEN, CDR2 SYDVKM. DNA for the CDR3: TGTGCCAGCGCCGAGACAGGGGTCACCGGGGAGCTGTTTTTT. Its protein is CASAETGVTGELFF.

The rearrangement uses TRBV7-8 and TRBJ2-7; maybe TRBD1 (5 bases). V lost 4 bases and J lost 3, with 16 bases in between. This CDR3 has 15 amino acids. Germline lookup yields CDR1 SGHVS and CDR2 FQNEAQ. CDR3: CASSSPPQGGYEQYF. The CDR3 nucleotides are TGTGCCAGCAGCTCCCCTCCCCAGGGTGGCTACGAGCAGTACTTC.

The gene calls are TRBV7-2 and TRBJ1-1; 7 bases agree with TRBD1. Germline V lookup: CDR1 SGHTA, CDR2 FQGNSA. Trimming at V came to 5 bases and at J to 3 bases, leaving 9 bases not matched to a gene. The CDR3 has 15 amino acids. The CDR3 DNA follows: TGTGCCAGCAGCGCCCCGGGAAGGGGGCACACTGAAGCTTTCTTT. Amino acid sequence: CASSAPGRGHTEAFF.